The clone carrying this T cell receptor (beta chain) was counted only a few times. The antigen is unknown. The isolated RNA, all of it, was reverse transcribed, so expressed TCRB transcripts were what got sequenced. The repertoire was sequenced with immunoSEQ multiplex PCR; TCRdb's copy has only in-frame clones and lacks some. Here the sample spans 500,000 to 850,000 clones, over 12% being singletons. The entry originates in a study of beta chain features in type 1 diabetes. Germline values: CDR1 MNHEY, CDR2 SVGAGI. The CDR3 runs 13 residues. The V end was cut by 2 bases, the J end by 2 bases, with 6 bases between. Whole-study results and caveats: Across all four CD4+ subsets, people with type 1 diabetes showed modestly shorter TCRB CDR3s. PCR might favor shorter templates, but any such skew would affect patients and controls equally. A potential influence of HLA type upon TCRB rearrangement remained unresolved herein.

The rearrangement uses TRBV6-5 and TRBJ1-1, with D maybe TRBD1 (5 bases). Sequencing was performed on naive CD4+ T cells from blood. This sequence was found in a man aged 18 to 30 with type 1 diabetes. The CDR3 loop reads CASSYDSNTEAFF. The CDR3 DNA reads TGTGCCAGCAGTTACGACAGTAACACTGAAGCTTTCTTT.